This TCR beta chain originates from a study of T cell responses to AZD1222 COVID-19 vaccine. Here immunoSEQ multiplex PCR was the method, and the copy in TCRdb shows in-frame clones only, minus some. The sample carries about 84,000 clones, 80% to 90% recorded once. This TCR was sampled from an adult who received the AZD1222 COVID-19 vaccine. The sample was peripheral blood, taken 28 days after the second AZD1222 dose.

Here the CDR3 DNA reads TGTGCCAGCAGCTTAGGGCCAGGGAGCTCCTATAATTCACCCCTCCACTTT. It codes for CASSLGPGSSYNSPLHF. The chain couples TRBV7-8 to TRBJ1-6, with D tentatively TRBD1 (5 bases). The germline gives CDR1 SGHVS, CDR2 FQNEAQ. V lost 1 base, J lost 0 bases, and 10 bases lay in between. CDR3 size: 17 residues.